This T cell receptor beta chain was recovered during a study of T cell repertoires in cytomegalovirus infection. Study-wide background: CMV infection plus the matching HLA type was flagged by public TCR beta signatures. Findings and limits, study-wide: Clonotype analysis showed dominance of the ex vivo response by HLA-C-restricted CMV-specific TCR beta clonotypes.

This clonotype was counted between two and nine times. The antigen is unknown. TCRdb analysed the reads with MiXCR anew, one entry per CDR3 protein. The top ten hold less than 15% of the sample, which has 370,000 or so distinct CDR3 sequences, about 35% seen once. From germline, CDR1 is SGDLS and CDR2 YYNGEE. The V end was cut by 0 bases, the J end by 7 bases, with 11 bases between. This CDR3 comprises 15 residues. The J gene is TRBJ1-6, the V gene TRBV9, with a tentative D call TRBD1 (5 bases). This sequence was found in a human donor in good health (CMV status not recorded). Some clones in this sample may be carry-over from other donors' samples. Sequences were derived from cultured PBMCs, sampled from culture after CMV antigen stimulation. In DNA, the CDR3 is TGTGCCAGCAGCGTAGGATTGGGGGGAAATTCACCCCTCCACTTT. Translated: CASSVGLGGNSPLHF.